These 24 T cell receptor beta chains were all obtained from the same sample, sequenced in a study of monozygotic twins with inflammatory bowel disease. TCRdb derives one entry per CDR3 protein from the 5' RACE reads, leaving out DNA. Its table lists some 330,000 distinct CDR3 sequences. The sequencing sample was made of blood. The receptor source for this set is a human donor with ulcerative colitis or Crohn's disease, or a healthy co-twin of an affected twin (not recorded which).

The chain uses TRBV20-1 and TRBJ2-5; TCRdb's D gene call, TRBD1, goes unchecked for lack of DNA. Germline values: CDR1 DFQATT, CDR2 SNEGSKA (reference sequence). This CDR3 is 12 amino acids long. Here the CDR3 reads CSARAGDETQYF.

This sequence joins TRBV9 and TRBJ1-1; TCRdb's D gene call, TRBD1, goes unchecked for lack of DNA. The CDR3 totals 16 residues. Germline V lookup: CDR1 SGDLS, CDR2 YYNGEE. The CDR3 here is CASSADPDRRMTEAFF.

The chain has TRBV27 and TRBJ2-1; the D gene TCRdb calls, TRBD1, cannot be checked with no DNA. The CDR3 runs to 13 residues. Germline CDR1 reads MNHEY; CDR2 reads SMNVEV (reference sequence). The CDR3 spells CASSLRGMDEQFF.

The chain recombines TRBV28 with TRBJ2-1; no DNA is available, so the TRBD2 call from TCRdb remains unchecked. Germline values: CDR1 MDHEN, CDR2 SYDVKM. CDR3 size: 17 residues. CDR3 sequence: CASSFPSGVAGYNEQFF. Variable domain in full (rest from reference TRBV28 and TRBJ2-1): DVKVTQSSRYLVKRTGEKVFLECVQDMDHENMFWYRQDPGLGLRLIYFSYDVKMKEKGDIPEGYSVSREKKERFSLILESASTNQTSMYLCASSFPSGVAGYNEQFFGPGTRLTVL.

The CDR3 reads CASREDLYEQYF. The rearrangement links TRBV7-2 to TRBJ2-7. The CDR3 runs 12 residues. Germline V lookup: CDR1 SGHTA, CDR2 FQGNSA.

The chain recombines TRBV5-1 with TRBJ1-1; TCRdb selects TRBD1, and the lack of DNA leaves this call unchecked. Germline-derived CDR1 and CDR2 are SGHRS and YFSETQ. The CDR3 has 16 amino acids. This CDR3 is CASSWTTGQGNTEAFF.

V usage is TRBV18 and J usage is TRBJ2-1; the D call from TCRdb, TRBD2, cannot be confirmed without DNA. The CDR3 has 18 amino acids. Germline V lookup: CDR1 KGHSH, CDR2 LQKENI. The chain's CDR3 is CASSPLPGTSGSRHEQFF.

J is TRBJ1-5 and V is TRBV7-2. The CDR3 extends over 15 amino acids. Germline V gene lookup returns CDR1 SGHTA and CDR2 FQGNSA. CDR3 amino acids: CASSGGGAIDQPQHF.

This chain uses TRBV30 with TRBJ2-2; TCRdb selects TRBD1, and the lack of DNA leaves this call unchecked. The CDR3 loop spans 16 amino acids. Germline V gene sequence: CDR1 GTSNPN, CDR2 SVGIG (reference sequence). The CDR3 spells CAWEGGRERDTGELFF.

The V and J genes are TRBV28 and TRBJ2-3; TCRdb names TRBD1, which stays unverified in the absence of DNA. This CDR3 comprises 15 residues. The germline V gene encodes CDR1 MDHEN and CDR2 SYDVKM. This CDR3 is CASSQGQGVTDTQYF.

V and J are TRBV7-9 and TRBJ2-1; the D call from TCRdb, TRBD1, cannot be confirmed without DNA. The CDR3 loop spans 12 amino acids. The germline gives CDR1 SEHNR, CDR2 FQNEAQ (reference sequence). Here the CDR3 reads CASSYRVNEQFF.

V is TRBV18 and J is TRBJ2-5; without DNA, the TCRdb call of TRBD1 cannot be checked. This CDR3 has 14 residues. Germline lookup yields CDR1 KGHSH and CDR2 LQKENI. The CDR3 reads CASSLQEYQETQYF.

The V and J genes are TRBV19 and TRBJ1-5; TCRdb's assignment of TRBD1 cannot be checked, as there is no DNA. CDR1 LNHDA and CDR2 SQIVND come from the germline V gene (reference sequence). This CDR3 comprises 14 residues. This CDR3 is CASFGRGSNQPQHF.

This chain joins TRBV7-8 and TRBJ2-7; TCRdb's D call of TRBD2 is untestable without DNA. CDR3 size: 14 residues. CDR1 and CDR2 from the germline V gene are SGHVS and FQNEAQ. This CDR3 reads CASSLEGGEYEQYF.

V is TRBV6-5 and J is TRBJ2-5; TCRdb calls TRBD1, which cannot be checked without DNA. The CDR3 spans 15 residues. Germline V gene sequence: CDR1 MNHEY, CDR2 SVGAGI. The CDR3 sequence is CASSSQGAQGETQYF.

This sequence joins TRBV6-1 and TRBJ1-2; without DNA, the TCRdb call of TRBD1 cannot be checked. The CDR3 contains 13 residues. Germline values: CDR1 MNHNS, CDR2 SASEGT. CDR3 in amino acids: CASTLRDSLGYTF.

This rearrangement joins TRBV3-1 to TRBJ2-1; TCRdb gives TRBD1 as the D gene, but with no DNA this cannot be confirmed. The CDR3 is 14 amino acids. CDR1 LGHDT and CDR2 YNNKEL come from the germline V gene (reference sequence). The CDR3 here is CASSHGTDYNEQFF.

V is TRBV14 and J is TRBJ2-1; TCRdb names TRBD2, which stays unverified in the absence of DNA. The germline gives CDR1 SGHDN, CDR2 FVKESK. The CDR3 is made up of 18 amino acids. CDR3 sequence: CASSLKIRLAPNPNEQFF.

This sequence joins TRBV9 and TRBJ1-3. The germline V gene encodes CDR1 SGDLS and CDR2 YYNGEE. CDR3 length equals 14 residues. The CDR3 loop reads CASSTRASGNTIYF.

The chain carries TRBV6-2 or TRBV6-3 and TRBJ1-6; TCRdb outputs TRBD1, but without DNA this stays unchecked. The CDR3 sequence is 16 residues long. Germline lookup yields CDR1 MNHEY and CDR2 SVGEGT. The CDR3 loop is CASSVTGVSYNSPLHF.

The chain has TRBV27 and TRBJ2-3; checking the TCRdb D call of TRBD1 is not possible without DNA. Germline CDR1 MNHEY, CDR2 SMNVEV (reference sequence). The CDR3 is 14 amino acids. CDR3 residues: CASSRQGFTDTQYF.

The chain has TRBV30 and TRBJ2-3; as DNA is missing, the TRBD1 call by TCRdb cannot be tested. CDR1 is GTSNPN, CDR2 SVGIG, per germline (reference sequence). The CDR3 is made up of 11 amino acids. This chain's CDR3 is CAWSVKGTQYF.

The rearrangement uses TRBV6-1 and TRBJ1-2; the D call from TCRdb, TRBD1, cannot be confirmed without DNA. The CDR3 covers 16 residues. Germline V gives CDR1 MNHNS, CDR2 SASEGT. The CDR3 is CASTTQTGVRLYGYTF.

The rearrangement links TRBV7-9 to TRBJ2-1; TCRdb's D call of TRBD2 is untestable without DNA. Germline CDR1 reads SEHNR; CDR2 reads FQNEAQ (reference sequence). CDR3 size: 14 residues. CDR3 protein: CASSLNLGPVEQFF.